This TCR beta chain was sequenced during a study of blood T cell repertoires in COVID-19. This CDR3 comprises 14 residues. Trimming cost V 2 bases and J 6 bases; bases outside gene matches: 4. The germline CDR1 and CDR2 sequences are MDHEN and SYDVKM. The data were produced by immunoSEQ multiplex PCR, yet TCRdb's version contains in-frame clones alone and is incomplete. Seen here are over 400,000 clones, around 85% observed once, and the top ten hold around 7.9%. Symptom resolution, clearance, or two negative PCRs marked donors in Cohort 3 as recovered. Material: PBMCs or T cells enriched from blood (not recorded which). The source is a woman in her fifties or sixties who had recovered from COVID-19. The chain links TRBV28 to TRBJ2-3; 8 bases line up with TRBD2. The CDR3 region has the DNA TGTGCCAGCAGTTTACGGGGGGGCCGGGATACGCAGTATTTT. This sequence encodes CASSLRGGRDTQYF.